The subject of this entry is one TCR beta chain. This entry is derived from a study of blood T cell repertoires in COVID-19. V was pared by 8 bases and J by 2 bases, with 6 bases between. From germline, CDR1 is MNHEY and CDR2 SMNVEV (reference sequence). CDR3 length: 11 amino acids. Participant ages covered roughly 18 to 89 years across 24 US areas. Sequencing was performed with immunoSEQ multiplex PCR; in TCRdb, only in-frame clones are kept and a portion is missing. Found here are fewer than 250,000 clones, around 88% of them singletons; the top ten hold roughly 14%. The sample taken for sequencing was PBMCs or T cells enriched from blood (not recorded which). This rearrangement joins TRBV27 to TRBJ1-1; D remains unclear. This receptor was identified in a woman between 50 and 59 years old with acute COVID-19. The CDR3 reads CASGENTEAFF. The CDR3 region has the DNA TGTGCCAGCGGAGAAAACACTGAAGCTTTCTTT.